The T cell receptor (beta chain) described here comes from a study of technical replicates of blood from a handful of donors. Some clones are missing from TCRdb's copy, which holds only in-frame ones; the method was immunoSEQ multiplex PCR. The table lists 60,000 to 70,000 clones, approximately 86% of them singletons, with about 5% in the top ten. This TCR derives from a human donor in good health. Some clones in this sample may be carry-over from other donors' samples. Sequences were obtained from PBMCs.

The CDR3 nucleotides are TGTGCCAGCAGCCCGGACGGGAGTACTACTGGCTACACCTTC. Amino acids: CASSPDGSTTGYTF. V is TRBV7-3 and J is TRBJ1-2; D gene unclear. Between the trimmed V and J ends, which lost 5 bases and 7 bases, there was a span of 17 bases. This CDR3 is built from 14 residues. CDR1 is SGHTA, CDR2 FQGTGA, per germline.